The T cell receptor beta chain described here comes from a study of shared clonotypes between healthy human individuals. Study-wide points: Tissue TCR repertoires likely differ from these blood-only repertoires. The study's rarefaction showed incomplete sorted-subset sequencing despite large depth.

Replicate PCRs from sorted subsets contained around 190 ng DNA, which is roughly 30,000 T cell genomes. Some clones are missing from TCRdb's copy, which holds only in-frame ones; the method was immunoSEQ multiplex PCR. The table shows about 980,000 clones, with approximately 80% occurring only once. This CDR3 comprises 14 residues. Germline V gene sequence: CDR1 SGHTA, CDR2 FQGNSA. The V and J ends lost 5 bases and 0 bases respectively, with 9 bases between them. Turning to this clone: Its antigen is undetermined. Other DNA sequences in the sample encode the same CDR3.

The chain carries TRBV7-2 and TRBJ2-3; no clear D gene. Input material: memory CD4+ T cells sorted from blood. Noted subset: CD45RA-negative fraction. This receptor was obtained from a young man in good health. CDR3 sequence reads: CASSLLGSTDTQYF. Written as DNA, the CDR3 is TGTGCCAGCAGCCTCCTGGGGAGCACAGATACGCAGTATTTT.